These T cell receptor beta chains were read from a single sample in a study of cytomegalovirus exposure and HLA in healthy donors. The method was immunoSEQ multiplex PCR; TCRdb's version includes in-frame clones alone and lacks a portion of them. This sample has around 170,000 clones; roughly 72% occur once, and the top ten carry around 1.5%. The sequenced sample consisted of PBMCs. The source of these receptors is a man aged 40-49 years in good health and CMV-seronegative. CDR3s include the opening cysteine and the closing phenylalanine or tryptophan. A D gene is named only where the DNA matches it firmly. The listing skips clone size in some rows; elsewhere it reads once, few, many or a size class.

d_gene	abundance	v_gene	j_gene	len	CDR3nt	CDR3aa
TRBD2	-	TRBV12-5	TRBJ2-1	13	TGTGCTAGTGGTTGGGGAATAGCGGGGGAGCAGTTCTTC	CASGWGIAGEQFF
-	-	TRBV7-8	TRBJ2-3	14	TGTGCCAGCAGCCTTTCCGGGTTCACAGATACGCAGTATTTT	CASSLSGFTDTQYF
-	-	TRBV5-6	TRBJ1-1	15	TGTGCCAGCAGCTTGGAACCAGGGATGAACACTGAAGCTTTCTTT	CASSLEPGMNTEAFF
-	-	TRBV10-3	TRBJ1-1	14	TGTGCCATCAGTGGGAGGCCAGCGGACACTGAAGCTTTCTTT	CAISGRPADTEAFF
TRBD2	-	TRBV5-1	TRBJ2-4	14	TGCGCCAGCAGCTTGGAGGGAGGGAAGAACATTCAGTACTTC	CASSLEGGKNIQYF
-	-	TRBV28	TRBJ2-7	16	TGTGCCAGCAGTTTACTCGCAGGGCTTACGCACTACGAGCAGTACTTC	CASSLLAGLTHYEQYF
-	-	TRBV19	TRBJ2-7	16	TGTGCCAGTAGTATTCGGGAGGGGGCCGGGGGCTACGAGCAGTACTTC	CASSIREGAGGYEQYF
TRBD2	-	TRBV6-5	TRBJ2-1	16	TGTGCCAGCAGTTGGTCTAGCGGGAGCTCCTACAATGAGCAGTTCTTC	CASSWSSGSSYNEQFF
-	-	TRBV18	TRBJ1-3	15	TGTGCCAGCTCACTACAGATAAGCTCTGGAAACACCATATATTTT	CASSLQISSGNTIYF
TRBD1	once	TRBV5-1	TRBJ2-1	15	TGCGCCAGCAGCCGCGGACAGGGGAACTACAATGAGCAGTTCTTC	CASSRGQGNYNEQFF
-	-	TRBV27	TRBJ2-2	19	TGTGCCAGCAGTTCCAACAGGCCGACTGAGCGCAAATACACCGGGGAGCTGTTTTTT	CASSSNRPTERKYTGELFF
TRBD2	few	TRBV9	TRBJ2-2	15	TGTGCCAGCAGCGTTGCGGGAGGGTTTACCGGGGAGCTGTTTTTT	CASSVAGGFTGELFF
TRBD2	-	TRBV27	TRBJ2-1	15	TGTGCCAGCAGTTTATACAGCGGGAAATACAATGAGCAGTTCTTC	CASSLYSGKYNEQFF
-	-	TRBV27	TRBJ1-5	15	TGTGCCAGCAGTTTGTGGGGGAGGAGCGATCAGCCCCAGCATTTT	CASSLWGRSDQPQHF
-	-	TRBV7-2	TRBJ2-6	18	TGTGCCAGCAGCTTAGTTAGTTACCATAGTTCTGGGGCCAACGGCCTGACTTTC	CASSLVSYHSSGANGLTF
-	few	TRBV9	TRBJ2-2	16	TGTGCCAGCAGCGCCTACAGGGTAACGAACACCGGGGAGCTGTTTTTT	CASSAYRVTNTGELFF
-	once	TRBV30	TRBJ2-4	14	TGTGCCTGGAGTGGGACGGAGGGCCAAAACAGTCAGTACTTC	CAWSGTEGQNSQYF
TRBD1	-	TRBV11-3	TRBJ2-1	15	TGTGCCAGCAGCTTAAGCACAGGGGATCCAAGTGAGCAGTTCTTC	CASSLSTGDPSEQFF
-	-	TRBV5-5	TRBJ1-2	13	TGTGCCAGCAGCTCCGACAGTATCTATGGCTACACCTTC	CASSSDSIYGYTF
-	-	TRBV13	TRBJ2-7	12	TGTGCCAGCAGCTTGGGAGTCTACGAGCAGTACTTC	CASSLGVYEQYF
TRBD2	-	TRBV7-9	TRBJ2-1	15	TGTGCCAGCAGCTTAGCGGGACTAAACAACAATGAGCAGTTCTTC	CASSLAGLNNNEQFF
TRBD2	-	TRBV9	TRBJ2-2	14	TGTGCCAGCAGCGTGGCGGGAGAGGGCGGGGAGCTGTTTTTT	CASSVAGEGGELFF
-	few	TRBV27	TRBJ2-6	18	TGTGCCAGCAGTTTAACCACGGGACTGACCTCTGGGGCCAACGTCCTGACTTTC	CASSLTTGLTSGANVLTF
-	-	TRBV2	TRBJ2-1	15	TGTGCCAGCAGTGAGTTGCCGCCCCCCGGCAATGAGCAGTTCTTC	CASSELPPPGNEQFF
-	-	TRBV5-1	TRBJ2-1	16	TGCGCCAGCAGCTGGCCGGACGTGAGGGGGAACAATGAGCAGTTCTTC	CASSWPDVRGNNEQFF
-	few	TRBV20-1	TRBJ2-1	11	TGCAGTGCTACCCTGTACAATGAGCAGTTCTTC	CSATLYNEQFF
-	-	TRBV5-6	TRBJ2-7	14	TGTGCCAGCAGCTTCGGAGGACTACAATACGAGCAGTACTTC	CASSFGGLQYEQYF
-	-	TRBV30	TRBJ2-7	14	TGTGCCTGGAGCCCACCGACACCCCCCTACGAGCAGTACTTC	CAWSPPTPPYEQYF
-	-	TRBV7-8	TRBJ2-5	16	TGTGCCAGCACCACCCGGGTATCGATGTACCAAGAGACCCAGTACTTC	CASTTRVSMYQETQYF